This T cell receptor beta chain was sequenced in a study of blood T cell repertoires in COVID-19. Study overall: From the United States, Italy and Spain came samples of acute and convalescent COVID-19. The cDNA or gDNA used as material had been derived from T cells, B-cell-depleted T cells, or PBMCs.

Original handling: Amplifying reference gene primers gave estimates of nucleated cell counts. Using immunoSEQ multiplex PCR, the repertoire was profiled, and TCRdb retains in-frame clones only, with some absent. V and J calls and clone size are given by that table; D and trimming were obtained from the DNA. The sample has some 340,000 clones, around 85% seen once. Sequenced material: peripheral blood. The source of this sequence is a woman between 18 and 30 years old with acute or convalescent COVID-19.

The CDR3 nucleotides are TGTGCCAGCAGAGACCAACAGGCACTGAACACTGAAGCTTTCTTT. Its translation is CASRDQQALNTEAFF. This rearrangement joins TRBV6-5 to TRBJ1-1; TRBD1 is a possible D gene (5 bases). The germline V and J ends were trimmed by 6 bases and 0 bases, with 14 bases remaining between them. The CDR3 totals 15 residues. Germline CDR1 reads MNHEY; CDR2 reads SVGAGI.